This entry lists 13 T cell receptor beta chains sequenced from one sample in a study of breast tumors, draining lymph nodes, adjacent tissues. TCRdb analysed the multiplex PCR reads with MiXCR anew, one entry per CDR3 protein. The repertoire includes about 140,000 distinct CDR3 sequences, about 33% of them detected once, and 2.3% sits in the top ten. The lymph nodes were axillary draining lymph nodes from breast cancer patients. The sequenced material came from axillary lymph node tissue. The receptors were sampled from a female donor with breast cancer. Some clones in this sample may be carry-over from other donors' samples.

This clonotype came up many times. J is TRBJ2-1 and V is TRBV24-1, with a possible D match to TRBD2 (6 bases). Germline CDR1 KGHDR, CDR2 SFDVKD. The CDR3 runs to 14 residues. V lost 5 bases and J lost 8, with 15 bases in between. CDR3 in amino acids: CATSAYGSLHEQFF. In nucleotides, the CDR3 is TGTGCCACCAGTGCGTACGGGAGTCTGCATGAGCAGTTCTTC.

The V and J genes are TRBV20-1 and TRBJ1-6; 11 bases match TRBD1. The CDR3 spans 17 residues. Germline CDR1 reads DFQATT; CDR2 reads SNEGSKA (reference sequence). The trim removed 0 bases at V and 10 bases at J, leaving 11 bases unmatched. The CDR3 nucleotides read TGCAGTGCTAGAGATCTGGTGGGGACAGGGGGGAGGTCACCCCTCCACTTT. This gives the protein CSARDLVGTGGRSPLHF.

Many counts were recorded for this clonotype. This chain joins TRBV20-1 and TRBJ1-6; TRBD1 matches at 8 bases. Germline CDR1 reads DFQATT; CDR2 reads SNEGSKA (reference sequence). V trimming: 2 bases; J trimming: 9 bases; junction bases outside the gene matches: 9. The CDR3 length is 15 residues. As DNA, the CDR3 is TGCAGTGCTAGAACAGGGGGAATTCGAGTTTCACCCCTCCACTTT. Translation gives CSARTGGIRVSPLHF.

Remarks on this clonotype: A read error may be the cause here, since a much bigger clone is one base away. The rearrangement joins TRBV6-5 to TRBJ1-2; a possible D gene is TRBD1 (6 bases). V dropped 5 bases and J dropped 1 base, with 17 bases sitting between them. Germline-derived CDR1 and CDR2 are MNHEY and SVGAGI. This CDR3 spans 16 amino acids. The CDR3 sequence: CASSLSAPQGNYGYTF. In DNA, the CDR3 is TGTGCCAGCAGTCTTTCCGCTCCACAGGGTAACTATGGCTACACCTTC.

This clonotype came up a few times. The rearrangement uses TRBV11-2 and TRBJ2-2; 7 positions agree with TRBD1. Losses at the gene ends were 3 bases for V and 1 base for J; bases not matched to a gene: 2. The CDR3 contains 15 residues. Germline lookup yields CDR1 SGHAT and CDR2 FQNNGV. The CDR3 is CASSLRQGNTGELFF. For the CDR3, the DNA is TGTGCCAGCAGCTTGCGACAGGGGAACACCGGGGAGCTGTTTTTT.

This clonotype has ten or more counts. The chain couples TRBV18 to TRBJ2-5; 8 bases match TRBD1. CDR1 is KGHSH and CDR2 is LQKENI in the germline V gene. V gave up 10 bases and J gave up 1 base; unmatched junction bases: 5. The CDR3 has 13 amino acids. The chain's CDR3 is CATAGTGQETQYF. The CDR3 bases are TGTGCCACCGCGGGGACAGGCCAAGAGACCCAGTACTTC.

This clonotype was detected ten times or more. A read error may explain this, as a much larger clone is one base away. This rearrangement joins TRBV6-6 to TRBJ2-7, with 7 bases lining up with TRBD1. V shed 6 bases, J shed 3 bases, and the junction held 5 bases outside the gene matches. Looked up from germline, CDR1 is MNHNY and CDR2 is SVGAGI (reference sequence). This CDR3 has 13 amino acids. CDR3 loop: CASRPDRDYEQYV. The DNA for the CDR3 is TGTGCCAGCAGACCTGACAGGGACTACGAGCAGTACGTC.

This clonotype was observed at least ten times. V is TRBV12-3 or TRBV12-4 and J is TRBJ2-1, with D perhaps TRBD1 or TRBD2 (5 bases each). This CDR3 is 14 amino acids long. V was pared by 8 bases and J by 3 bases, with 14 bases between. CDR3 sequence reads: CASQPGRGYNEQFF. DNA of the CDR3: TGTGCCAGCCAGCCGGGACGGGGCTACAATGAGCAGTTCTTC.

This clonotype has at least ten counts. The chain has TRBV5-1 and TRBJ2-5; 8 bases line up with TRBD2. CDR1 and CDR2 from the germline V gene are SGHRS and YFSETQ. CDR3 size: 14 residues. Germline trimming cut 4 bases from V and 3 bases from J; bases unmatched to any gene: 5. The CDR3, as DNA: TGCGCCAGCAGCCAGGGTAGCGGGGAAGAGACCCAGTACTTC. Its protein is CASSQGSGEETQYF. The whole variable domain, remainder taken from reference TRBV5-1 and TRBJ2-5, is KAGVTQTPRYLIKTRGQQVTLSCSPISGHRSVSWYQQTPGQGLQFLFEYFSETQRNKGNFPGRFSGRQFSNSRSEMNVSTLELGDSALYLCASSQGSGEETQYFGPGTRLLVL.

This clonotype has a count of ten or more. CDR3 nucleotides: TGCGCCAGCAGCCAATCGACCAGCAACGGGCCAGGGCAGCCCCAGCATTTT. This encodes CASSQSTSNGPGQPQHF. The V call is TRBV4-1, the J call TRBJ1-5; D is perhaps TRBD1 (5 bases). In germline, CDR1 is MGHRA, CDR2 YSYEKL. This CDR3 region has 17 residues. The germline V and J ends were trimmed by 2 bases and 7 bases, with 21 bases remaining between them.

The chain recombines TRBV7-9 with TRBJ2-7; unclear D gene. The CDR3 runs to 13 residues. The V end was cut by 4 bases, the J end by 7 bases, with 14 bases between. Germline V gene lookup returns CDR1 SEHNR and CDR2 FQNEAQ (reference sequence). The CDR3 region has the DNA TGTGCCAGCAGCTACCAGACCCGTCGGGAGCAGTACTTC. Protein sequence: CASSYQTRREQYF. The whole variable domain, filled in from reference TRBV7-9 and TRBJ2-7, reads DTGVSQNPRHKITKRGQNVTFRCDPISEHNRLYWYRQTLGQGPEFLTYFQNEAQLEKSRLLSDRFSAERPKGSFSTLEIQRTEQGDSAMYLCASSYQTRREQYFGPGTRLTVT.

This clonotype was detected ten times or more. V is TRBV7-3 and J is TRBJ2-5; maybe TRBD1 (5 bases). V was trimmed by 2 bases and J by 1 base, leaving 14 bases between them. Per germline, CDR1 SGHTA and CDR2 FQGTGA. The CDR3 extends over 16 amino acids. The DNA of the CDR3 is TGTGCCAGCAGCTTAGGACCTGGGCAGGGCCAAGAGACCCAGTACTTC. Translating it yields CASSLGPGQGQETQYF.

This clonotype showed up many times. The chain has TRBV18 and TRBJ2-7; 7 bases match TRBD1. The CDR3 covers 14 residues. V shed 2 bases and J 4 bases; nucleotides not matched to a gene: 5. Germline V gives CDR1 KGHSH, CDR2 LQKENI. Written as DNA, the CDR3 is TGTGCCAGCTCACCAAGGCAGGGGGAGTACGAGCAGTACGTC. This sequence encodes CASSPRQGEYEQYV.